This section outlines one TCR beta chain sequence together with its context. The entry originates in a study of blood T cell repertoires in COVID-19. With 2 bases removed from V and 0 bases from J, the gap between germline ends came to 6 bases. Germline V gene sequence: CDR1 SGHTA, CDR2 FQGTGA. This CDR3 has 14 amino acids. The assay was immunoSEQ multiplex PCR, and TCRdb's table has in-frame clones only and misses some. The sample carries fewer than 110,000 clones, almost 85% recorded once. This chain links TRBV7-3 with TRBJ2-3, with D possibly being TRBD1 (6 bases). Source material: peripheral blood. The clonotype was recovered from a human donor in a cohort sampled during active COVID-19. CDR3 nucleotide sequence: TGTGCCAGCAGCTTACAGGGGAGCACAGATACGCAGTATTTT. Its protein product is CASSLQGSTDTQYF.